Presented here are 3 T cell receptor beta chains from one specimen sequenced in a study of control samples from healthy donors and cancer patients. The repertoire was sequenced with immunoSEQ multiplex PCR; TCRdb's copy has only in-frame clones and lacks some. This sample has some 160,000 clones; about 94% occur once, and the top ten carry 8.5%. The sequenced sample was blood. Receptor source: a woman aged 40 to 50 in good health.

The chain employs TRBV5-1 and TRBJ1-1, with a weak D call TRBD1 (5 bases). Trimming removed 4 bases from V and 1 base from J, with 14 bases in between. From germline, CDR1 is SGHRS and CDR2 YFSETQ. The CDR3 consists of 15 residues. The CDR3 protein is CASSRGGETNTEAFF. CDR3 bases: TGCGCCAGCAGCCGGGGCGGTGAGACGAACACTGAAGCTTTCTTT.

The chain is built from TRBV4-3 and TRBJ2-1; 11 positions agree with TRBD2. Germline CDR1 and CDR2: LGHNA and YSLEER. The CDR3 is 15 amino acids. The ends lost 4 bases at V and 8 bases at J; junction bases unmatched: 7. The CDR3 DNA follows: TGCGCCAGCAGCCGACAACTAGCGGGGGCGGATGAGCAGTTCTTC. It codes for CASSRQLAGADEQFF.

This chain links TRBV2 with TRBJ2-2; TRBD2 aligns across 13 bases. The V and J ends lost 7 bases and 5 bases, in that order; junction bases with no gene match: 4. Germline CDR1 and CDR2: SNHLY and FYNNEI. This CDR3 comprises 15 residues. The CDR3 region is CASKGTSGITGELFF. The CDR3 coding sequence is TGTGCCAGCAAAGGGACTAGCGGGATTACCGGGGAGCTGTTTTTT.